The 27 T cell receptor beta chains listed next were all sequenced from one sample in a study of blood T cell repertoires in COVID-19. This table comes from immunoSEQ multiplex PCR, and its TCRdb copy is limited to in-frame clones, with some not included. The sample yields approximately 86,000 clones, approximately 80% seen once. Sequencing was carried out using peripheral blood. Every receptor here comes from a woman aged 70-85 years with acute or convalescent COVID-19.

This clone was detected a few times. The chain carries TRBV30 and TRBJ1-5; TRBD1 matches at 10 bases. Germline V lookup: CDR1 GTSNPN, CDR2 SVGIG (reference sequence). The V and J ends lost 2 bases and 2 bases, in that order; junction bases with no gene match: 6. CDR3 length: 16 residues. Here the CDR3 reads CAWSPGQGKGNQPQHF. The DNA for the CDR3 is TGTGCCTGGAGTCCGGGACAGGGGAAGGGCAATCAGCCCCAGCATTTT.

The CDR3 here is CAWRGTANTEAFF. For the CDR3, the DNA is TGTGCCTGGAGGGGGACAGCGAACACTGAAGCTTTCTTT. This chain links TRBV30 with TRBJ1-1; 7 positions agree with TRBD1. Germline values: CDR1 GTSNPN, CDR2 SVGIG (reference sequence). V gave up 3 bases and J gave up 1 base; unmatched junction bases: 2. This CDR3 contains 13 residues. Using reference TRBV30 and TRBJ1-1 for the parts outside the CDR3, the full variable domain is SQTIHQWPATLVQPVGSPLSLECTVEGTSNPNLYWYRQAAGRGLQLLFYSVGIGQISSEVPQNLSASRPQDRQFILSSKKLLLSDSGFYLCAWRGTANTEAFFGQGTRLTVV.

This chain links TRBV6-5 with TRBJ2-3; D gene unclear. Trimming shortened V by 7 bases and J by 1 base, and 9 bases separated the two germline ends. Germline lookup yields CDR1 MNHEY and CDR2 SVGAGI. This CDR3 comprises 13 residues. The CDR3 DNA sequence: TGTGCCAGCACCCAGGCCCGCACAGATACGCAGTATTTT. It translates to CASTQARTDTQYF.

The genes are TRBV28 and TRBJ2-3; TRBD1 matches at 8 bases. Germline V gene sequence: CDR1 MDHEN, CDR2 SYDVKM. CDR3 length: 16 residues. With 3 bases clipped from V and 0 bases from J, the junction kept 5 bases outside the gene matches. CDR3 protein: CASSFSRGLSTDTQYF. In DNA, the CDR3 is TGTGCCAGCAGTTTTAGCAGGGGGCTAAGCACAGATACGCAGTATTTT.

V gene TRBV28 combines with J gene TRBJ1-3, with 8 bases identical to TRBD1. The CDR3 loop spans 17 amino acids. Trimming cost V 6 bases and J 0 bases; bases outside gene matches: 10. Germline values: CDR1 MDHEN, CDR2 SYDVKM. The CDR3, as DNA: TGTGCCAGCAGGGGGGACAGGCGGGCATACTCTGGAAACACCATATATTTT. Its translation is CASRGDRRAYSGNTIYF.

The chain is built from TRBV28 and TRBJ1-4; D gene uncertain. The CDR3 has 11 residues. The V gene's germline CDR1 is MDHEN and CDR2 SYDVKM. Trimming pared 10 bases from V and 6 bases from J, leaving 9 bases between. The CDR3: CAIRRDEKLFF. CDR3 coding DNA: TGTGCCATACGTCGGGATGAAAAACTGTTTTTT.

This sequence joins TRBV11-3 and TRBJ2-7, with D possibly matching TRBD2 (6 bases). V lost 5 bases to trimming and J lost 7 bases, with 9 bases between them. From germline, CDR1 is SGHNT and CDR2 YENEEA. CDR3 length: 11 amino acids. The CDR3 sequence is CASSGGGEQYF. For the CDR3, the DNA is TGTGCCAGCAGCGGGGGAGGAGAGCAGTACTTC.

The chain has TRBV14 and TRBJ1-6, with 12 nucleotides matching TRBD1. This CDR3 is 15 amino acids long. The germline V gene has CDR1 SGHDN and CDR2 FVKESK. Unmatched junction bases numbered 7, after V lost 6 bases and J lost 10 bases. CDR3 in amino acids: CASSLIGTGGSPLHF. CDR3 sequence (DNA): TGTGCCAGCAGTCTCATTGGGACAGGGGGCTCACCCCTCCACTTT.

The rearrangement joins TRBV18 to TRBJ1-4; tentative D call: TRBD1 (5 bases). The germline gives CDR1 KGHSH, CDR2 LQKENI. This CDR3 is built from 15 residues. V was cut by 3 bases and J by 7 bases, with 15 bases left in between. The CDR3 DNA sequence: TGTGCCAGCTCACCTGAGGCAGGGCCTCGTGAAAAACTGTTTTTT. Protein: CASSPEAGPREKLFF. The entire variable domain, with the rest obtained from reference TRBV18 and TRBJ1-4, is as follows: NAGVMQNPRHLVRRRGQEARLRCSPMKGHSHVYWYRQLPEEGLKFMVYLQKENIIDESGMPKERFSAEFPKEGPSILRIQQVVRGDSAAYFCASSPEAGPREKLFFGSGTQLSVL.

The chain carries TRBV5-1 and TRBJ2-1, with TRBD2 matching over 8 bases. The CDR3 is made up of 15 amino acids. The germline V gene encodes CDR1 SGHRS and CDR2 YFSETQ. The junction had 4 bases not matched to a gene; V was cut back by 0 bases and J by 5 bases. The CDR3: CASSLGSGRNNEQFF. The CDR3 DNA reads as TGCGCCAGCAGCTTGGGGAGCGGGAGAAACAATGAGCAGTTCTTC.

This clone was observed a handful of times. This rearrangement joins TRBV19 to TRBJ1-1; the D gene is possibly TRBD1 (5 bases). Germline CDR1 and CDR2: LNHDA and SQIVND (reference sequence). Trimming shortened V by 4 bases and J by 0 bases, and 18 bases separated the two germline ends. The CDR3 covers 17 residues. This CDR3 reads CASSRYSGGSMNTEAFF. CDR3 nucleotides: TGTGCCAGTAGTAGGTATTCCGGGGGGAGCATGAACACTGAAGCTTTCTTT.

The gene calls are TRBV27 and TRBJ1-4, with D perhaps TRBD1 (6 bases). This CDR3 is 14 amino acids long. V shed 3 bases and J shed 8 bases, with 13 bases lying between them. Germline V gene lookup returns CDR1 MNHEY and CDR2 SMNVEV (reference sequence). CDR3 sequence: CASSFQGIGEKLFF. CDR3 nucleotide sequence: TGTGCCAGCAGTTTTCAGGGGATCGGAGAAAAACTGTTTTTT.

The rearrangement uses TRBV4-3 and TRBJ1-2; 7 nucleotides align to TRBD1. After removal of 0 bases from V and 3 bases from J, the junction contained 4 bases not matched to a gene. The length of the CDR3 is 15 residues. Germline V gene sequence: CDR1 LGHNA, CDR2 YSLEER. The CDR3, as DNA: TGCGCCAGCAGCCAAGATACCGGGACAGACTATGGCTACACCTTC. It yields the protein CASSQDTGTDYGYTF.

This CDR3 reads CASSGTDSFYEKLFF. CDR3 bases: TGTGCCAGTTCCGGGACAGACTCTTTTTACGAAAAACTGTTTTTT. The chain links TRBV19 to TRBJ1-4, with 7 bases fitting TRBD1. This CDR3 is built from 15 residues. Germline CDR1 LNHDA, CDR2 SQIVND (reference sequence). V was pared by 8 bases and J by 8 bases, with 14 bases of the junction left unmatched.

This chain links TRBV28 with TRBJ2-5; 8 nucleotides agree with TRBD2. The germline gives CDR1 MDHEN, CDR2 SYDVKM. After removal of 3 bases from V and 5 bases from J, the junction contained 8 bases not matched to a gene. The CDR3 totals 15 residues. This CDR3 is CASSFRRGGVETQYF. In DNA, the CDR3 is TGTGCCAGCAGTTTCCGTCGGGGGGGCGTGGAGACCCAGTACTTC.

This sequence joins TRBV11-1 and TRBJ2-7, with a weak D call TRBD1 (6 bases). Germline CDR1 reads SGHAT; CDR2 reads FQDESV (reference sequence). Between the trimmed V and J ends, which lost 5 bases and 6 bases, there was a span of 20 bases. The CDR3 extends over 15 amino acids. DNA for the CDR3: TGTGCCAGCAGCACCCGGGACACCTGGAAGGGCGAGCAGTACTTC. Amino acid sequence: CASSTRDTWKGEQYF.

Only one count was recorded for this clone. The CDR3 DNA sequence: TGTGCCAGCAGCCTGCTGCCCCAACAGGGAACAGATACGCAGTATTTT. Its translation is CASSLLPQQGTDTQYF. The V gene is TRBV3-1 (or the pseudogene TRBV3-2), the J gene TRBJ2-3, with a possible D match to TRBD1 (6 bases). Germline assignment: CDR1 LGHDT and CDR2 YNNKEL (reference sequence). The CDR3 is 16 residues long. The V end lost 4 bases, the J end lost 3 bases, and 17 bases lay between the germline ends.

The chain uses TRBV7-7 and TRBJ2-5, with 7 bases that match TRBD2. Trimming took 3 bases from V and 0 from J; bases not matched to a gene: 1. The CDR3 sequence is 14 residues long. Per germline, CDR1 SSHAT and CDR2 FNYEAQ (reference sequence). In DNA form, the CDR3 reads TGTGCCAGCAGCTTCGGGACTAACCAAGAGACCCAGTACTTC. This sequence encodes CASSFGTNQETQYF.

This clone has more than one count but fewer than ten. The rearrangement links TRBV6-6 to TRBJ1-6, with 10 bases matching TRBD1. The CDR3 runs 14 residues. J was trimmed by 7 bases and V by 4 bases; bases with no gene match: 1. Germline CDR1 reads MNHNY; CDR2 reads SVGAGI (reference sequence). This CDR3 is CASSLGQGNSPLHF. The DNA for the CDR3 is TGTGCCAGCAGTTTGGGACAGGGGAATTCACCCCTCCACTTT.

The rearrangement uses TRBV3-1 (or the pseudogene TRBV3-2) and TRBJ2-7; D ambiguous. Trimming pared 1 base from V and 3 bases from J, leaving 13 bases between. The CDR3 length is 15 residues. The germline gives CDR1 LGHDT, CDR2 YNNKEL (reference sequence). The CDR3 protein is CASSQALAGSYEQYF. In DNA, the CDR3 is TGTGCCAGCAGCCAAGCATTGGCAGGTAGCTACGAGCAGTACTTC.

The chain has TRBV7-8 and TRBJ2-5; TRBD2 matches at 11 bases. The CDR3 runs 16 residues. Germline V gene sequence: CDR1 SGHVS, CDR2 FQNEAQ. Trimming cost V 5 bases and J 4 bases; bases outside gene matches: 9. The CDR3 protein is CASSTWTSGFIETQYF. CDR3 DNA: TGTGCCAGCAGCACCTGGACTAGCGGGTTCATAGAGACCCAGTACTTC.

This sequence joins TRBV14 and TRBJ1-2; D is unclear. Germline CDR1 reads SGHDN; CDR2 reads FVKESK. The CDR3 consists of 14 residues. V lost 0 bases, J lost 4 bases, and 9 bases lay in between. The CDR3 region has the DNA TGTGCCAGCAGCCAAGATCTTGGGCTCTATGGCTACACCTTC. Its protein is CASSQDLGLYGYTF.

V and J are TRBV19 and TRBJ2-3, with 7 bases aligning to TRBD1. V was clipped by 3 bases and J by 5 bases; unmatched bases: 5. This CDR3 is built from 14 residues. The germline V gene encodes CDR1 LNHDA and CDR2 SQIVND (reference sequence). CDR3 amino acids: CASSIGQVGDTQYF. CDR3 DNA: TGTGCCAGTAGTATCGGACAGGTGGGAGATACGCAGTATTTT.

The gene calls are TRBV5-5 and TRBJ1-2, with D possibly being TRBD1 (6 bases). The CDR3 loop spans 15 amino acids. Trimming stripped 0 bases from V and 8 bases from J, with 17 bases between. The germline V gene has CDR1 SGHKS and CDR2 YYEKEE (reference sequence). CDR3: CASSLVPDSRGGYTF. DNA of the CDR3: TGTGCCAGCAGCTTGGTCCCGGACAGCCGCGGAGGCTACACCTTC.

The V gene is TRBV28, the J gene TRBJ2-1, with a weak D call TRBD2 (5 bases). Trimming shortened V by 3 bases and J by 0 bases, and 15 bases separated the two germline ends. Germline V gene lookup returns CDR1 MDHEN and CDR2 SYDVKM. This CDR3 region has 17 residues. In nucleotides, the CDR3 is TGTGCCAGCAGTTTTGGCCCAGACTATTACTCCTACAATGAGCAGTTCTTC. Protein sequence: CASSFGPDYYSYNEQFF. Based on the CDR3 plus reference TRBV28 and TRBJ2-1, the full variable domain is DVKVTQSSRYLVKRTGEKVFLECVQDMDHENMFWYRQDPGLGLRLIYFSYDVKMKEKGDIPEGYSVSREKKERFSLILESASTNQTSMYLCASSFGPDYYSYNEQFFGPGTRLTVL.

V is TRBV19 and J is TRBJ2-1, with a tentative D call TRBD2 (5 bases). Looked up from germline, CDR1 is LNHDA and CDR2 is SQIVND (reference sequence). V was pared by 5 bases and J by 0 bases, with 11 bases between. The length of the CDR3 is 15 residues. CDR3 in amino acids: CASSRAASSYNEQFF. CDR3 DNA: TGTGCCAGTAGTCGAGCGGCGAGCTCCTACAATGAGCAGTTCTTC.

This clone was seen only a few times. The rearrangement joins TRBV5-6 to TRBJ2-1; 7 bases are shared with TRBD2. This CDR3 contains 19 residues. Trimming took 7 bases from V and 5 from J; bases not matched to a gene: 24. Germline V gene lookup returns CDR1 SGHDT and CDR2 YYEEEE. DNA of the CDR3: TGTGCCAGCGACCAAACCCCCTTTTTCGGGGAGGGCCCGAACAATGAGCAGTTCTTC. Translating gives CASDQTPFFGEGPNNEQFF. Filled out from reference TRBV5-6 and TRBJ2-1, the complete variable domain reads DAGVTQSPTHLIKTRGQQVTLRCSPKSGHDTVSWYQQALGQGPQFIFQYYEEEERQRGNFPDRFSGHQFPNYSSELNVNALLLGDSALYLCASDQTPFFGEGPNNEQFFGPGTRLTVL.